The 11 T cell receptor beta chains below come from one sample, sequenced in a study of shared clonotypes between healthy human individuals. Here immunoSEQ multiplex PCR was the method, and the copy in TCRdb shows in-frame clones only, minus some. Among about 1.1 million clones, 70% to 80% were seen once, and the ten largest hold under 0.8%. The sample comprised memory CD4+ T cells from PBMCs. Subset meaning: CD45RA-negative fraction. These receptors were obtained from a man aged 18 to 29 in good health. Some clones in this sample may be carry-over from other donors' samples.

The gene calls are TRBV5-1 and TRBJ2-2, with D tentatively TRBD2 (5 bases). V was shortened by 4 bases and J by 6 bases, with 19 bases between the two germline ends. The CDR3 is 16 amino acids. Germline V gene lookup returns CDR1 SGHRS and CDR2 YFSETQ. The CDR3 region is CASSPDSTLGSGELFF. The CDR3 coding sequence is TGCGCCAGCAGCCCGGACTCAACACTAGGGTCCGGGGAGCTGTTTTTT.

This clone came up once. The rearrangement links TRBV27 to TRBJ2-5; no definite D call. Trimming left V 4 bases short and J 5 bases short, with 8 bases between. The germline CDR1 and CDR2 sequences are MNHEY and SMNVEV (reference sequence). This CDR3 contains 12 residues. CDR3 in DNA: TGTGCCAGCAGTTCTTCCCGGGAGACCCAGTACTTC. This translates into CASSSSRETQYF.

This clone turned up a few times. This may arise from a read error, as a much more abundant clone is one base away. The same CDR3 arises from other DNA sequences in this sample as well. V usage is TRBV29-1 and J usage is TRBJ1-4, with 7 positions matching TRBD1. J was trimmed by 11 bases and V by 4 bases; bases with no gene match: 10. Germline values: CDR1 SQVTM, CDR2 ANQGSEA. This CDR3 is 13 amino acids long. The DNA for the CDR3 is TGCAGCGTTGTCGGGACAGAGGGTGAGAAACTGTTTTTT. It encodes CSVVGTEGEKLFF.

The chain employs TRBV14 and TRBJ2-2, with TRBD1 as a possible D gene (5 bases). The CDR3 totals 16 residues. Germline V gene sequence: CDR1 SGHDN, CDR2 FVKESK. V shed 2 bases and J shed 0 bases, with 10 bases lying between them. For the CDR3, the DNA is TGTGCCAGCAGCCAATGGCAGGGTACGAACACCGGGGAGCTGTTTTTT. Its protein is CASSQWQGTNTGELFF.

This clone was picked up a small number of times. DNA of the CDR3: TGTGCCAGCAGCTTAGGGGCGGATTCAAGCACAGATACGCAGTATTTT. Protein: CASSLGADSSTDTQYF. V gene TRBV7-3 combines with J gene TRBJ2-3; TRBD1 might be the D (5 bases). V gave up 2 bases and J gave up 0 bases, with 12 bases separating them. Germline V lookup: CDR1 SGHTA, CDR2 FQGTGA. The CDR3 has 16 residues.

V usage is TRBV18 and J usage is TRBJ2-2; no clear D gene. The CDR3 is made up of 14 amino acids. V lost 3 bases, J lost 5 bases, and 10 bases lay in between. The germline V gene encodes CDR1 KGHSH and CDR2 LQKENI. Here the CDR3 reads CASSPWQDTGELFF. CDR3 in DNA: TGTGCCAGCTCACCTTGGCAGGATACCGGGGAGCTGTTTTTT. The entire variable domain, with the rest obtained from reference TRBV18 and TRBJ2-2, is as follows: NAGVMQNPRHLVRRRGQEARLRCSPMKGHSHVYWYRQLPEEGLKFMVYLQKENIIDESGMPKERFSAEFPKEGPSILRIQQVVRGDSAAYFCASSPWQDTGELFFGEGSRLTVL.

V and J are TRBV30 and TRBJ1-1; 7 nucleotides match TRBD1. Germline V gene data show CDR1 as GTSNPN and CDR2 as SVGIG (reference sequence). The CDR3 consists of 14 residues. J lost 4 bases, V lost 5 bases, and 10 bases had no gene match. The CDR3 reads CAWSIQGWGTEAFF. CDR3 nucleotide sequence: TGTGCCTGGTCAATACAGGGGTGGGGCACTGAAGCTTTCTTT.

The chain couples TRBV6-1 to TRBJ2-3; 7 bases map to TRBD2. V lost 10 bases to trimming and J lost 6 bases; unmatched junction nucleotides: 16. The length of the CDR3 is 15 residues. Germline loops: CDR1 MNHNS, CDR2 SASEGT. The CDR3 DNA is TGTGCCACTTCGACTAGCTTCCCTTATCAGGATACGCAGTATTTT. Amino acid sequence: CATSTSFPYQDTQYF.

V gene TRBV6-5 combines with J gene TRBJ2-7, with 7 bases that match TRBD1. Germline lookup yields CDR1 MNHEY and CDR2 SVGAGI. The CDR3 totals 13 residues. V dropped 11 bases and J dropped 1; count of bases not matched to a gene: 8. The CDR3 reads CAGKTGPSYEQYF. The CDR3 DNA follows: TGTGCCGGCAAGACAGGGCCTTCCTACGAGCAGTACTTC.

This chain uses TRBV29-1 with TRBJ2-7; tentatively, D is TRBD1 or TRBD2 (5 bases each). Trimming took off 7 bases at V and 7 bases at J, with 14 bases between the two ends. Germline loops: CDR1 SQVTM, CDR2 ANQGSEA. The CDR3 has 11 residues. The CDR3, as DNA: TGCAGCGCCCGGGACCCTTGGGAGCAGTACTTC. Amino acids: CSARDPWEQYF.

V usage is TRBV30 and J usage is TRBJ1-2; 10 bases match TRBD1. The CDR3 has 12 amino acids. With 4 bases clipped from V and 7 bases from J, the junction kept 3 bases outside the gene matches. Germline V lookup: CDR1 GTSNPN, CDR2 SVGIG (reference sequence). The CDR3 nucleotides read TGTGCCTGGATGAGGGACAGGGGTGGCTACACCTTC. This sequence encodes CAWMRDRGGYTF.